This T cell receptor beta chain is drawn from a study of T cells expressing NK-cell markers. Study as a whole: Among eight sequenced donors, seven carried HCMV seropositivity while one was seronegative. Findings of the study overall: Among CD8+ T cells from over 5 donors, dominant NKG2C+ clonotypes accounted for roughly 1.0-7.0%.

TCRdb reprocessed the 5' RACE reads, with one entry per CDR3 protein and no DNA. Here the sample table reports 150,000 to 200,000 distinct CDR3 sequences. The germline gives CDR1 MNHNS, CDR2 SASEGT. The CDR3 has 13 residues. Details on this clonotype: What it binds is unknown.

Sequencing was performed on blood T cells: a sorted CD56 or NKG2C T cell subset, CD4+ or CD8+ T cells, or bulk PBMC T cells (not recorded which). This TCR was sampled from a woman between 18 and 69 years old in good health. This rearrangement joins TRBV6-1 to TRBJ2-7; TCRdb selects TRBD1, and the lack of DNA leaves this call unchecked. CDR3 loop: CASYRGQTYEQYF.